These 8 T cell receptor beta chains were sequenced from one sample in a study of response to subunit inactivated influenza vaccine. TCRdb recomputed calls from the RT-PCR reads with MiXCR, one row per CDR3 protein. This sample has under 550,000 distinct CDR3 sequences, with approximately 6.9% found just once. Sequences were derived from PBMCs from blood, sampled less than 30 months after vaccination. The receptors shown here come from a man aged 45 to 75 who received an inactivated influenza vaccine.

This clonotype appeared many times. The chain couples TRBV20-1 to TRBJ1-4; D is uncertain. The CDR3 totals 13 residues. V was cut by 2 bases and J by 1 base, with 5 bases left in between. Per germline, CDR1 DFQATT and CDR2 SNEGSKA (reference sequence). The CDR3 DNA reads as TGCAGTGCTAGAATGGAAACTAATGAAAAACTGTTTTTT. This translates into CSARMETNEKLFF.

This clonotype was seen only a few times. The chain uses TRBV6-2 or TRBV6-3 and TRBJ1-2; 7 bases line up with TRBD1. The CDR3 has 14 residues. Trimming at V came to 2 bases and at J to 0 bases, leaving 0 bases not matched to a gene. Germline assignment: CDR1 MNHEY and CDR2 SVGEGT. The CDR3 is CASSYGTANYGYTF. CDR3 nucleotide sequence: TGTGCCAGCAGTTACGGGACAGCTAACTATGGCTACACCTTC.

A few counts support this clonotype. V gene TRBV7-9 combines with J gene TRBJ1-2; D is unresolved. Trimming pared 1 base from V and 4 bases from J, leaving 13 bases between. The CDR3 contains 15 residues. The germline V gene encodes CDR1 SEHNR and CDR2 FQNEAQ (reference sequence). The CDR3 DNA reads TGTGCCAGCAGCTTAGGGGAAGTGCCACTCTATGGCTACACCTTC. Its translation is CASSLGEVPLYGYTF. The full variable domain, rest sourced from reference TRBV7-9 and TRBJ1-2, is DTGVSQNPRHKITKRGQNVTFRCDPISEHNRLYWYRQTLGQGPEFLTYFQNEAQLEKSRLLSDRFSAERPKGSFSTLEIQRTEQGDSAMYLCASSLGEVPLYGYTFGSGTRLTVV.

The CDR3, as DNA: TGTGCCAGCAGTCAACCGACTAGCGGGGGGGCCTGGGAGACCCAGTACTTC. Protein sequence: CASSQPTSGGAWETQYF. V gene TRBV25-1 combines with J gene TRBJ2-5, with 14 bases identical to TRBD2. Losses at the gene ends were 5 bases for V and 5 bases for J; bases not matched to a gene: 10. Germline V gives CDR1 MGHDK, CDR2 SYGVNS. CDR3 length equals 17 residues.

The rearrangement links TRBV4-3 to TRBJ1-2; no reliable D call. CDR1 and CDR2 from the germline V gene are LGHNA and YSLEER. The CDR3 is 13 residues long. Trimming took 2 bases from V and 7 from J, leaving 11 bases between them. CDR3 residues: CASSQRSLSGYTF. CDR3 DNA: TGCGCCAGCAGCCAACGTTCCCTCTCTGGCTACACCTTC.

This clonotype was seen a few times. V is TRBV5-1 and J is TRBJ2-5; TRBD2 matches 10 bases. CDR3 length equals 16 residues. CDR1 SGHRS and CDR2 YFSETQ come from the germline V gene. Trimming took 6 bases from V and 2 from J; bases not matched to a gene: 10. The CDR3 sequence: CASTPGAGGSQETQYF. The CDR3 region has the DNA TGCGCCAGCACACCGGGAGCGGGGGGGTCACAAGAGACCCAGTACTTC.

A few counts support this clonotype. This rearrangement joins TRBV20-1 to TRBJ2-6; D remains unclear. Per germline, CDR1 DFQATT and CDR2 SNEGSKA (reference sequence). The CDR3 runs to 15 residues. V gave up 0 bases and J gave up 2 bases, with 8 bases separating them. In DNA, the CDR3 is TGCAGTGCTAGAGATCTGTTTGCTGGGGCCAACGTCCTGACTTTC. Translated: CSARDLFAGANVLTF.

This clonotype appeared many times. This sequence joins TRBV5-5 and TRBJ1-1; 7 nucleotides agree with TRBD1. The CDR3 consists of 14 residues. With 4 bases clipped from V and 6 bases from J, the junction kept 9 bases outside the gene matches. Germline lookup yields CDR1 SGHKS and CDR2 YYEKEE (reference sequence). The CDR3 sequence: CASSQHDRVSEAFF. CDR3 bases: TGTGCCAGCAGCCAACACGACAGGGTCTCTGAAGCTTTCTTT. Drawing the rest from reference TRBV5-5 and TRBJ1-1, the complete variable domain is DAGVTQSPTHLIKTRGQQVTLRCSPISGHKSVSWYQQVLGQGPQFIFQYYEKEERGRGNFPDRFSARQFPNYSSELNVNALLLGDSALYLCASSQHDRVSEAFFGQGTRLTVV.